This T cell receptor beta chain was retrieved from a study of T cell responses to AZD1222 COVID-19 vaccine. Study-level points and caveats: The donors showed a predominance of white British ancestry and of females, with possible underestimation of clonal diversity. Across the whole spike, CD4 TCRs peaked at regions 160-218 and 743-854. At study baseline, merely over 5 AZD1222 recipients were seropositive. The study sampled repertoires only after the peak T cell response.

This clone was seen a handful of times. Antigen specificity is unknown. Germline CDR1 MDHEN, CDR2 SYDVKM. With V trimmed by 5 bases and J by 3 bases, 9 bases remained unmatched. CDR3 length: 17 amino acids. Clones were read by immunoSEQ multiplex PCR, and TCRdb kept only the in-frame ones, dropping some. The sample contains roughly 200,000 clones, approximately 90% of which appear only once. The TCR originated in an adult who received the AZD1222 COVID-19 vaccine. The gene calls are TRBV28 and TRBJ2-7; 14 positions agree with TRBD2. The input for sequencing was peripheral blood, taken 28 days after the second AZD1222 dose. The CDR3, as DNA: TGTGCCAGCAGTCGTCGACTAGCGGGAGGGGGCTTCTACGAGCAGTACTTC. The encoded protein is CASSRRLAGGGFYEQYF.